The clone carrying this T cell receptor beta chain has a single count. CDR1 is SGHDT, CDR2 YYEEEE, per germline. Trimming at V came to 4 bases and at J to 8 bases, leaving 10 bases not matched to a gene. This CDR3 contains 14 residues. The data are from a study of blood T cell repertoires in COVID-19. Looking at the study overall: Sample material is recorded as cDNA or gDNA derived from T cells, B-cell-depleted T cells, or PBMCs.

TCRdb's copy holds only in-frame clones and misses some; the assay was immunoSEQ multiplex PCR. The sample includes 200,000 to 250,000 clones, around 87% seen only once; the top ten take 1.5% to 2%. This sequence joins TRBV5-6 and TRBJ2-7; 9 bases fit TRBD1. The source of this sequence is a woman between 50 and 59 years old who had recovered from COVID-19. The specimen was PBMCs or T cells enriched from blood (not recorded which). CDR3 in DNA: TGTGCCAGCAGCCCCCAGGGACAGGGTCGTAAGCAGTACTTC. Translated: CASSPQGQGRKQYF.